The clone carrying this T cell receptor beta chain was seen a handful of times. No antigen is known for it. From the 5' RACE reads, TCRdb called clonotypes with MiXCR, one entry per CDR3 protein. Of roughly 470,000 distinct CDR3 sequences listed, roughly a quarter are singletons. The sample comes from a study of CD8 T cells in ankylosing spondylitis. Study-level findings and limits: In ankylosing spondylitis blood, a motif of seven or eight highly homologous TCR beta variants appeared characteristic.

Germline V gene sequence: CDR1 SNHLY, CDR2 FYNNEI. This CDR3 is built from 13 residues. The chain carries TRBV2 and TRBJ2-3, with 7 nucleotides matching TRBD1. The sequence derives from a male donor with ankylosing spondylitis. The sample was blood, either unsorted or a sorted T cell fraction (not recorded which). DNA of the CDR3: TGTGCAAATACACCCGACAGGGAAGATACGCAGTATTTT. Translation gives CANTPDREDTQYF.